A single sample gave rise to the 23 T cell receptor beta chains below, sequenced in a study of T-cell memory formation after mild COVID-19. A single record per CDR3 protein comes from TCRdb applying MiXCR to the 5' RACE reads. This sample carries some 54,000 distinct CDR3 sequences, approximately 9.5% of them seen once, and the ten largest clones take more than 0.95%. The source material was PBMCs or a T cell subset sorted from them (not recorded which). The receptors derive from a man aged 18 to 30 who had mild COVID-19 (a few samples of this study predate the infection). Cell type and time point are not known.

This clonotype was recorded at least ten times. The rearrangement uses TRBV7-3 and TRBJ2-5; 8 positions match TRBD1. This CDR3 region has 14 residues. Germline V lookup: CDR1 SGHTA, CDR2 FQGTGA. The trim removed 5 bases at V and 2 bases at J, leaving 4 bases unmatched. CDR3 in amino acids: CASSPRGRQETQYF. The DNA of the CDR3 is TGTGCCAGCAGCCCCAGGGGGCGGCAAGAGACCCAGTACTTC.

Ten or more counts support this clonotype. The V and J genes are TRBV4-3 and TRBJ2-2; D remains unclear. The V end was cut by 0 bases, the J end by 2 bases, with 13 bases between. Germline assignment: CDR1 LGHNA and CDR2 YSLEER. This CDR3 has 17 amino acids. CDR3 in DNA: TGCGCCAGCAGCCAAGAATCTAGGTGGAAAAACACCGGGGAGCTGTTTTTT. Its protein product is CASSQESRWKNTGELFF.

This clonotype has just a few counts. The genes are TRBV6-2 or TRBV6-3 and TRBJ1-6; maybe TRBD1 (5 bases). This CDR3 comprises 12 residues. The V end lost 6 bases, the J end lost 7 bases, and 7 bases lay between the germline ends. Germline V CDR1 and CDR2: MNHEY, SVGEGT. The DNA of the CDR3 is TGTGCCAGCAGCGAGGGGAATTCACCCCTCCACTTT. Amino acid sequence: CASSEGNSPLHF.

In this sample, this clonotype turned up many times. In DNA, the CDR3 is TGTGCCAGCAGCCGACTTCAAGAGACCCAGTACTTC. It translates to CASSRLQETQYF. The chain combines TRBV7-2 with TRBJ2-5; D gene uncertain. CDR1 SGHTA and CDR2 FQGNSA come from the germline V gene. CDR3 length: 12 amino acids. Trimming removed 5 bases from V and 2 bases from J, with 6 bases in between.

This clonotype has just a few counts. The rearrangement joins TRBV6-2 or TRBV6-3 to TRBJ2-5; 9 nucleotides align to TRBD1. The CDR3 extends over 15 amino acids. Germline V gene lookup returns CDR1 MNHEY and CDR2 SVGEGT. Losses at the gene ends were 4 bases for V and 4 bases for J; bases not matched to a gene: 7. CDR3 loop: CASSWDRELAETQYF. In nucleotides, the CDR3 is TGTGCCAGCAGTTGGGACAGGGAACTTGCAGAGACCCAGTACTTC.

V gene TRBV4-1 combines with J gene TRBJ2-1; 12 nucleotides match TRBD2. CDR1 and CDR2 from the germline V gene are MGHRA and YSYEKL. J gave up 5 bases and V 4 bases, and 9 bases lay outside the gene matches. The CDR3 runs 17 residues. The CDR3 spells CASSRRLAGVNDNEQFF. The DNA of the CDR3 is TGCGCCAGCAGCCGTCGACTAGCGGGGGTGAACGACAATGAGCAGTTCTTC.

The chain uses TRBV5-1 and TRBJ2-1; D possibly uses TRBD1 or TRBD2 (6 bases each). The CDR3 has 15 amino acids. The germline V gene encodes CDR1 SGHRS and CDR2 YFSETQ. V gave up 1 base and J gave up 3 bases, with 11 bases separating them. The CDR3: CASSLTGADYNEQFF. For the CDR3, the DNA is TGCGCCAGCAGCTTGACGGGGGCAGACTACAATGAGCAGTTCTTC.

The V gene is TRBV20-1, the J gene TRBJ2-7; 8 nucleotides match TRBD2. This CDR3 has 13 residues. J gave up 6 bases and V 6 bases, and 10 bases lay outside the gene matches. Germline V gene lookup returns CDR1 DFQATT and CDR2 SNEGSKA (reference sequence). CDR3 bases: TGCAGTGCCCCCCGGCGGGGGGCCGCCGAGCAGTACTTC. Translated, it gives CSAPRRGAAEQYF.

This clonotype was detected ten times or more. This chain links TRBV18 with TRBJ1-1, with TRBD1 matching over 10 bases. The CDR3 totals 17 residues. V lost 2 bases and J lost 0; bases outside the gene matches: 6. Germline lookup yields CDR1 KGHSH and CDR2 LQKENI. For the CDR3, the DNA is TGTGCCAGCTCACCAAGATCCGGGACAGGGGTGAACACTGAAGCTTTCTTT. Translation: CASSPRSGTGVNTEAFF.

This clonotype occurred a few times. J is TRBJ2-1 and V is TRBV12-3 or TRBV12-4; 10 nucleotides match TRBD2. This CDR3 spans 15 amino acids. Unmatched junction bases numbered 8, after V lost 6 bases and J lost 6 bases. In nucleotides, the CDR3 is TGTGCCAGCAGCCTTAGCGGGGGGATCCCCAATGAGCAGTTCTTC. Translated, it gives CASSLSGGIPNEQFF.

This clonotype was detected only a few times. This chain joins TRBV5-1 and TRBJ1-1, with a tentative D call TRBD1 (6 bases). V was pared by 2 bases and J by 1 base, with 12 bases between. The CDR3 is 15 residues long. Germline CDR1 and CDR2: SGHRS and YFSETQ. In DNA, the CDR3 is TGCGCCAGCAGCTTCGTCCCGGGGGCGAACACTGAAGCTTTCTTT. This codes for CASSFVPGANTEAFF.

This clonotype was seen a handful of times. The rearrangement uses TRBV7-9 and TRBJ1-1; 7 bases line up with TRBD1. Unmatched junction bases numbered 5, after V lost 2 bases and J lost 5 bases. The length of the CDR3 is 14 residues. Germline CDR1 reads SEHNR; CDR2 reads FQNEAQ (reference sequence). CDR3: CASSLQGEGTEAFF. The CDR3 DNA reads TGTGCCAGCAGCTTACAGGGGGAAGGGACTGAAGCTTTCTTT.

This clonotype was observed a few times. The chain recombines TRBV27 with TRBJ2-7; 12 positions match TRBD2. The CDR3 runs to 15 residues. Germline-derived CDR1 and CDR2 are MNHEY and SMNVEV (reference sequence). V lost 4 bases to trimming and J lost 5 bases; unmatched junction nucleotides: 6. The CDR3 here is CASSSLAGGRHEQYF. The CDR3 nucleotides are TGTGCCAGCAGTTCCCTAGCGGGGGGGCGCCACGAGCAGTACTTC.

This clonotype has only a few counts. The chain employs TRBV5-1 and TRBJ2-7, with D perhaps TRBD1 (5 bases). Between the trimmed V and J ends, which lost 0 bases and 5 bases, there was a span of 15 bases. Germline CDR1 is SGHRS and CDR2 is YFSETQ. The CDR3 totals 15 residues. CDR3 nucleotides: TGCGCCAGCAGCTTGGAAGGGCAGGGCAGCGACGAGCAGTACGTC. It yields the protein CASSLEGQGSDEQYV.

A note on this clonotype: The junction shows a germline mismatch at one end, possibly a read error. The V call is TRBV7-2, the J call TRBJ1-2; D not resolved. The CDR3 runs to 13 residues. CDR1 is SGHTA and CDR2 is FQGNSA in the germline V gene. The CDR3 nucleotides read TGTGACAGCAGCCCGAGACCCCAGTATGGCTACACCTTC. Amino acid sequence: CDSSPRPQYGYTF.

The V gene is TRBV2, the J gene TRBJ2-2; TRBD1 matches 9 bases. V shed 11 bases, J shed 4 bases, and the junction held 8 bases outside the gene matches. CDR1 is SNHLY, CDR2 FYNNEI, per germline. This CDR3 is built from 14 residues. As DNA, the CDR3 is TGTGCCCTAGGACAGGGGATCCCCACCGGGGAGCTGTTTTTT. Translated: CALGQGIPTGELFF.

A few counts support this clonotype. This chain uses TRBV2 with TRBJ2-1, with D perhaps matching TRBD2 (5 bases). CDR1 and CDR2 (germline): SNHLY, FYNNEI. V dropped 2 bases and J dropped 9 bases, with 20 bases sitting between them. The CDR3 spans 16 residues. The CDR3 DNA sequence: TGTGCCAGCAGTGAATCAGTACGACCCGGGGTGACTGAGCAGTTCTTC. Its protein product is CASSESVRPGVTEQFF.

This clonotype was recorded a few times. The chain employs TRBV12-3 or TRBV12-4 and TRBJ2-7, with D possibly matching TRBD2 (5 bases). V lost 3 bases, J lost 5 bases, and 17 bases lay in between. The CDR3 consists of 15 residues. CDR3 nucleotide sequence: TGTGCCAGCAGTTTTGGTCCCGGGGTCCGCGACGAGCAGTACTTC. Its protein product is CASSFGPGVRDEQYF.

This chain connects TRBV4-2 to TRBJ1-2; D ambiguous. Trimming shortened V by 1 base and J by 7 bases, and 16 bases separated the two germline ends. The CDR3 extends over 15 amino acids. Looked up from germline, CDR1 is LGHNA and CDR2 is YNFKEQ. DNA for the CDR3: TGTGCCAGCAGCCAAGGTCAGGAACCGCCCTCTGGCTACACCTTC. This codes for CASSQGQEPPSGYTF.

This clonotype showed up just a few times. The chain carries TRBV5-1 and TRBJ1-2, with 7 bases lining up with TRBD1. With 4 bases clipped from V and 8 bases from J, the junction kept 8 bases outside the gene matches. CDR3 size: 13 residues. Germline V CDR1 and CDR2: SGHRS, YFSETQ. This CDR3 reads CASSEGGTVGYTF. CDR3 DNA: TGCGCCAGCAGCGAAGGGGGCACCGTGGGCTACACCTTC.

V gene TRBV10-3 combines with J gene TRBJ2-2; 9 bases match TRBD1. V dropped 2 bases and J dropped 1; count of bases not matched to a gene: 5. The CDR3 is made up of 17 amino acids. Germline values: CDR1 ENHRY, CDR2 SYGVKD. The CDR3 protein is CAISERGDRVNTGELFF. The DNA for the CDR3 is TGTGCCATCAGTGAGCGCGGGGACAGGGTGAACACCGGGGAGCTGTTTTTT.

The CDR3 here is CASSAAYGYTF. In DNA form, the CDR3 reads TGTGCCAGCAGCGCTGCCTATGGCTACACCTTC. The V and J genes are TRBV7-9 and TRBJ1-2; no clear D gene. The CDR3 has 11 amino acids. The V end lost 5 bases, the J end lost 4 bases, and 5 bases lay between the germline ends. Germline assignment: CDR1 SEHNR and CDR2 FQNEAQ (reference sequence). Filled out from reference TRBV7-9 and TRBJ1-2, the complete variable domain reads DTGVSQNPRHKITKRGQNVTFRCDPISEHNRLYWYRQTLGQGPEFLTYFQNEAQLEKSRLLSDRFSAERPKGSFSTLEIQRTEQGDSAMYLCASSAAYGYTFGSGTRLTVV.

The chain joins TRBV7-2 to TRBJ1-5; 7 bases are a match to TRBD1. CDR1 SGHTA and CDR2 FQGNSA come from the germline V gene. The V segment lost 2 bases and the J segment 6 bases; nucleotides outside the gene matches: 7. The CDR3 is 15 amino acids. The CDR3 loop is CASSLQGGISQPQHF. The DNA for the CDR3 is TGTGCCAGCAGCTTACAGGGGGGGATCAGTCAGCCCCAGCATTTT.